Described below is a single T cell receptor beta chain sequence and its context. Antigen unknown. It was with previously described methods and listed TCR primers that bulk TCR libraries were made. TCRdb processed the PCR reads anew with MiXCR; each CDR3 protein has one entry. The table lists approximately 550,000 distinct CDR3 sequences, around 23% of them singletons. The sample is drawn from a study of molecular identifiers for immune sequencing clone quantification. General study results and limits: Beyond 20 RNA copies, clones held over 97% of effector molecules, compared with under 1% in naive cells.

Investigators produced naive CD8 libraries from 20,000 to 1,000,000 sorted cells, drawing on 10%, 30% or 50% RNA. CD8+CD4-CCR7+CD45RA+ sorting gave the naive CD8 T cells. Sequencing used naive CD8+ T cells from blood, with Jurkat cell RNA spiked in. The subset denotes: FACS-sorted CD8+CD4-CCR7+CD45RA+ naive T cells. This receptor was taken from a human donor in good health. Some libraries in this study had Jurkat cell RNA spiked in.

Here the CDR3 DNA reads TGTGCCAGTAGTCCCTCGGCTGAACGCCTCTCCTACGAGCAGTACTTC. Its translation: CASSPSAERLSYEQYF. V and J are TRBV19 and TRBJ2-7; D is uncertain. CDR1 and CDR2 (germline): LNHDA, SQIVND (reference sequence). CDR3 length equals 16 residues. Trimming left V 5 bases short and J 0 bases short, with 17 bases between.